This entry lists 6 T cell receptor beta chains sequenced from one sample in a study of cytomegalovirus exposure and HLA in healthy donors. The protocol was immunoSEQ multiplex PCR, while the TCRdb copy is restricted to in-frame clones and leaves out a portion. The sample has around 94,000 clones, approximately 94% seen once. The sequenced sample consisted of PBMCs. Receptor source: a woman between 18 and 29 years old in good health and CMV-seronegative.

The chain is built from TRBV6-1 and TRBJ1-2, with D maybe TRBD1 (6 bases). The CDR3 length is 14 residues. The germline gives CDR1 MNHNS, CDR2 SASEGT. The V end was cut by 6 bases, the J end by 8 bases, with 19 bases between. The CDR3, as DNA: TGTGCCAGCAGCGGACCGCAGGGGTTCCGGGGCTACACCTTC. Translated, it gives CASSGPQGFRGYTF.

The chain employs TRBV5-1 and TRBJ2-5; possible D gene TRBD1, 6 bases. CDR1 and CDR2 (germline): SGHRS, YFSETQ. The V and J ends lost 4 bases and 4 bases respectively, with 11 bases between them. The CDR3 is made up of 13 amino acids. As DNA, the CDR3 is TGCGCCAGCAGCCCACAGGGTTTAGAGACCCAGTACTTC. Its translation: CASSPQGLETQYF. The entire variable domain, with the rest obtained from reference TRBV5-1 and TRBJ2-5, is as follows: KAGVTQTPRYLIKTRGQQVTLSCSPISGHRSVSWYQQTPGQGLQFLFEYFSETQRNKGNFPGRFSGRQFSNSRSEMNVSTLELGDSALYLCASSPQGLETQYFGPGTRLLVL.

The chain recombines TRBV5-6 with TRBJ2-3; 12 bases map to TRBD2. From germline, CDR1 is SGHDT and CDR2 YYEEEE. This CDR3 region has 16 residues. After removal of 1 base from V and 9 bases from J, the junction contained 9 bases not matched to a gene. DNA for the CDR3: TGTGCCAGCAGCTTGACTAGCGGGGGGTTTATAGACACGCAGTATTTT. This sequence encodes CASSLTSGGFIDTQYF.

This clone was picked up a small number of times. This chain connects TRBV4-2 to TRBJ2-2; 8 bases match TRBD2. The CDR3 is made up of 18 amino acids. V lost 5 bases and J lost 0; bases outside the gene matches: 11. In germline, CDR1 is LGHNA, CDR2 YNFKEQ. CDR3 bases: TGTGCCAGCAGCGCCCGGGGTAGCGGGGATCCGAACACCGGGGAGCTGTTTTTT. It encodes CASSARGSGDPNTGELFF.

V usage is TRBV11-3 and J usage is TRBJ1-1; D might be TRBD1 (6 bases). Trimming pared 3 bases from V and 1 base from J, leaving 6 bases between. Germline CDR1 SGHNT, CDR2 YENEEA. The CDR3 totals 13 residues. The CDR3 DNA reads as TGTGCCAGCAGCTTGACAGGGAACACTGAAGCTTTCTTT. Protein product: CASSLTGNTEAFF.

With respect to this clone: One end of the junction does not line up with germline, which may come from a read error. V usage is TRBV6-5 and J usage is TRBJ2-1; D call uncertain. The CDR3 is 11 amino acids. Germline CDR1 reads MNHEY; CDR2 reads SVGAGI. CDR3 nucleotides: TGTGCCAGCACTTACCTTAATGAGCAGTTCTTC. Amino acids: CASTYLNEQFF.